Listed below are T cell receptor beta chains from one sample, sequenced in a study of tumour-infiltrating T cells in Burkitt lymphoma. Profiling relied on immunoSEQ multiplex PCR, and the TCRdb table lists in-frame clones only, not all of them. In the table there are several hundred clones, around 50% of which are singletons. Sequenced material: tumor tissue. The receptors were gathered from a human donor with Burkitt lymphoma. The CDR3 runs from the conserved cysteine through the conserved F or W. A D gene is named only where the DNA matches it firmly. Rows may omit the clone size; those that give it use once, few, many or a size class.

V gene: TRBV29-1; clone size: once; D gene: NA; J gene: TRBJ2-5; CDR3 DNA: TGCAGCGGGGGACCTACCCAAGAGACCCAGTACTTC; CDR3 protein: CSGGPTQETQYF
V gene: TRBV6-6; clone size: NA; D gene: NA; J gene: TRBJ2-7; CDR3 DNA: TGTGCCAGCAGTTCAGGACACATCGGGGGGCAGTACTTC; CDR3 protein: CASSSGHIGGQYF
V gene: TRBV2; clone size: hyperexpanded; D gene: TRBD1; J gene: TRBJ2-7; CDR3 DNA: TGTGCCAGCAGTGACCCCGACAGGGTGGAGCAGTACTTC; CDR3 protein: CASSDPDRVEQYF
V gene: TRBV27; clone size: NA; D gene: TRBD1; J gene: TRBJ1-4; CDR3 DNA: TGTGCCAGCAGTTTATCTCCGTCGACAGGGGGTAAAGAAAAACTGTTTTTT; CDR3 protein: CASSLSPSTGGKEKLFF
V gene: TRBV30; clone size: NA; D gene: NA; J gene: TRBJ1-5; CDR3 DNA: TGTGCCTGGAGTGCCCCGGGTTATAGCAATCAGCCCCAGCATTTT; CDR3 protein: CAWSAPGYSNQPQHF
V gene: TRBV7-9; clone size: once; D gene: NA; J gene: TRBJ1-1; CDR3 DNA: TGTGCCAGCAGCTTAAGGATCCTCACTGAAGCTTTCTTT; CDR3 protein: CASSLRILTEAFF
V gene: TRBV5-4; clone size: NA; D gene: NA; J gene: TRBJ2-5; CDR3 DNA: TGTGCCAGCAGCCAAGATGCAGTCCAAGAGACCCAGTACTTC; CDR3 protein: CASSQDAVQETQYF
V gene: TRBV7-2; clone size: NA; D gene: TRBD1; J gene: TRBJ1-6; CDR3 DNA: TGTGCCAGCAGCTTTTCGAAGGGACAGGGACCATCACCCCTCCACTTT; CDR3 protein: CASSFSKGQGPSPLHF
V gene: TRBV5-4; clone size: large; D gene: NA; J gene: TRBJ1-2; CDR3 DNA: TGTGCCAGCAGCTTGGAGTACTATGGCTACACCTTC; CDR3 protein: CASSLEYYGYTF
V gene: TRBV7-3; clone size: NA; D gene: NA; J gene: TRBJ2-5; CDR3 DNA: TGTGCCAGCAGCCTTTCGGGGTTTCGGCAAGAGACCCAGTACTTC; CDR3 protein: CASSLSGFRQETQYF
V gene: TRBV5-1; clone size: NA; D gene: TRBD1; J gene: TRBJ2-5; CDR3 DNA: TGCGCCAGCAGCTTGATAGGGGGCGGTGAGACCCAGTACTTC; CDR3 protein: CASSLIGGGETQYF
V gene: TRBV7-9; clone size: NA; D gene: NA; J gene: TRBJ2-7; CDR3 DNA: TGTGCCAGCAGCGGACTCGTGACCGGGGAACCCTACGAGCAGTACTTC; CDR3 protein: CASSGLVTGEPYEQYF
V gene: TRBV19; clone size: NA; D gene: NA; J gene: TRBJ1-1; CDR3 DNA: TGTGCCAGTAGCATAGATGAGGGGGGGACTGAAGCTTTCTTT; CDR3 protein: CASSIDEGGTEAFF
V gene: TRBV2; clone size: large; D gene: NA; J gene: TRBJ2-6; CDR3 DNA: TGTGCCAGCAGTGATCAGTCTGGGGCCAACGTCCTGACTTTC; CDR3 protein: CASSDQSGANVLTF
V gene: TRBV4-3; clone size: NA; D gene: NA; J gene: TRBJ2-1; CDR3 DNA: TGCGCCAGCAGCCAAGACCGGGGCCACGGGACCCACAATGAGCAGTTCTTC; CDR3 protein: CASSQDRGHGTHNEQFF
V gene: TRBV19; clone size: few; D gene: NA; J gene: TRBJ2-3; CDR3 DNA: TGTGCCAGTACTTCCGTGGGGAGGTGGACAGATACGCAGTATTTT; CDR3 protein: CASTSVGRWTDTQYF
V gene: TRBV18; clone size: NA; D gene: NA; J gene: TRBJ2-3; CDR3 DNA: TGTGCCAGCTCACCCCCCAAACCCACAGATACGCAGTATTTT; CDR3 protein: CASSPPKPTDTQYF
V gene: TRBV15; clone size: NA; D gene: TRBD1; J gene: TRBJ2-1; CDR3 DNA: TGTGCCACCAGCAGAGAAACAGGGGGCGCGGACAATGAGCAGTTCTTC; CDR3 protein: CATSRETGGADNEQFF
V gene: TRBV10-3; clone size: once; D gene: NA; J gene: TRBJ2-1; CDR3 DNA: TGTGCCACCGCCAGGGAACACAATGAGCAGTTCTTC; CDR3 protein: CATAREHNEQFF
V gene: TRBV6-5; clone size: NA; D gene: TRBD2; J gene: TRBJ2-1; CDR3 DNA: TGTGCCAGCATGACGACGGGGGGGTACAATGAGCAGTTCTTC; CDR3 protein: CASMTTGGYNEQFF
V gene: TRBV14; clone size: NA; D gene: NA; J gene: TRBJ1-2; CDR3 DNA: TGTGCCAGCGGTCGAAACTATGGCTACACCTTC; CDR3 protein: CASGRNYGYTF
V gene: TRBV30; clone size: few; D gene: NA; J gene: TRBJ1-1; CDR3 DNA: TGTGCCTGGGGACTTAGCACTGAAGCTTTCTTT; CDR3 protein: CAWGLSTEAFF
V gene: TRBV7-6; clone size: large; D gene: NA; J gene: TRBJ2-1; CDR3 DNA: TGTGCCGTGGTGGGCCTCAAGCGCCATGAGCAGTTCTTC; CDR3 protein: CAVVGLKRHEQFF
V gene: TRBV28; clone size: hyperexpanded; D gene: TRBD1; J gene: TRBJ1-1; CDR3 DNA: TGTGCCAGCAGTTCTCCCCGGACAGGGGGCACTGAAGCTTTCTTT; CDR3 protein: CASSSPRTGGTEAFF
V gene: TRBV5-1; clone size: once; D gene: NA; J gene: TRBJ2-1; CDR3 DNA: TGCGCCAGCAGCTTCAGAGGGGACCTTTACAATGAGCAGTTCTTC; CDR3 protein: CASSFRGDLYNEQFF
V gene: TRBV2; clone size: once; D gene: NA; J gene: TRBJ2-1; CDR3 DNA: TGTGCCAGCAGTATCATAGAGGATGAGCAGTTCTTC; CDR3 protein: CASSIIEDEQFF
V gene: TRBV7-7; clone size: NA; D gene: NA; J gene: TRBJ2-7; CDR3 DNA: TGTGCCAGCAGCCCGGATTTCGGGTCCTACGAGCAGTACTTC; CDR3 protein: CASSPDFGSYEQYF
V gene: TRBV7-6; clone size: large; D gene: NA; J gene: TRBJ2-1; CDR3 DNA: TGTGCCAGCAGCTTAGCTGGGGGGGCTTATAATGAGCAGTTCTTC; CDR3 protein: CASSLAGGAYNEQFF
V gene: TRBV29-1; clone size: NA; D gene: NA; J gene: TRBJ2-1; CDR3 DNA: TGCAGCGTTGAAGGTAGGGTGGTACGGGCAAACCCCTCCTACAATGAGCAGTTCTTC; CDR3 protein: CSVEGRVVRANPSYNEQFF
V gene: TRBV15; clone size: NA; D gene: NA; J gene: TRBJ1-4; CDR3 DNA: TGTGCCACCAGGACGGGGTTCCTGAGCGAAAAACTGTTTTTT; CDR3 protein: CATRTGFLSEKLFF
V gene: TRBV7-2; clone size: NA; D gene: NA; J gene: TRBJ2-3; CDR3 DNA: TGTGCCAGCAGCTTAGCGTCGGGCCCAGATACGCAGTATTTT; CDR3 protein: CASSLASGPDTQYF
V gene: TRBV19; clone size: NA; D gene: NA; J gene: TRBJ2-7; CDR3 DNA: TGTGCCAGTAGTATAGATGGGTCCTCGTACGAGCAGTACTTC; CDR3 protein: CASSIDGSSYEQYF
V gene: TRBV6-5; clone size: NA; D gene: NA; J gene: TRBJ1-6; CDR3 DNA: TGTGCCAGCTGGGGTCCAGCTCAATATAATTCACCCCTCCACTTT; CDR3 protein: CASWGPAQYNSPLHF
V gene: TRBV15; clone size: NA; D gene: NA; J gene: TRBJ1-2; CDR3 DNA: TGTGCCACCAGCAGAGATCCGGGCACCGGGCATGGCTACACCTTC; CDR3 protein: CATSRDPGTGHGYTF
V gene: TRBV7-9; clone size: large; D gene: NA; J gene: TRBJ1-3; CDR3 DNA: TGTGCCACGACGGCCTGGCCTGGAAACACCATATATTTT; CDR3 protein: CATTAWPGNTIYF